This T cell receptor (beta chain) was found in a study of identical twins (dated by TCRdb to 2016 to 2017). Broadly, across the study: To test whether fetal clonotypes persist, this study deep-sequenced TCR alpha and beta repertoires from monozygotic twins, from unrelated adults of various ages, and from cord blood. To rule out contamination, replicate twin experiments were performed at different times with different library preparation protocols.

Study-wide findings and limitations: Compared with coincidental sharing between unrelated individuals, out-of-frame TCR alpha sequences shared between twins had an excess of sequences with low generation probability. Recombination models systematically underestimated out-of-frame TCR alpha sharing in monozygotic twins but agreed with sharing between unrelated individuals. Invariant T cells such as MAIT and iNKT could partly confound zero-insertion analyses, although diverse VJ usage argued against such confounding for most clonotypes. The excess sharing between twins in beta out-of-frame sequences was weaker because fewer shared sequences reduced the signal-to-noise ratio. Abundant cord blood beta clonotypes carried fewer insertions; young adult naive repertoires showed a weaker similar trend, while memory repertoires showed none. Because the same donors could not be followed over many years, the conclusions relied on cross-sectional statistical analysis.

The library was produced with 5' RACE. Sequencing took place on an Illumina HiSeq 2000. A universal primer binding site was introduced by template switching, and a unique molecular identifier was present in the final cDNA, enabling accurate counting of TCR cDNA molecules. First-strand cDNA for TCR alpha and beta chains was synthesized from specific primers in the conserved constant-segment region. Each cDNA library was double barcoded, with a SMART-Mk sample barcode plus Illumina barcodes, to control for contamination. Two successive PCR steps introduced TruSeq adapter sequences along with Illumina sample barcodes. TCR alpha and beta cDNA libraries were sequenced on the Illumina HiSeq platform with custom primers. The study's own analysis went as follows. MiGEC processed the raw reads to extract unique molecular identifiers, while MiXCR was used to determine the CDR3 positions. For each individual, recombination models were inferred using an EM algorithm with the repgenHMM and IGoR tools. The analysis of shared clonotypes was done with the tcR package in R, with sharing normalized by the product of cloneset sizes. To study raw recombination without the effects of thymic and clonal selection, out-of-frame nonproductive sequences were analyzed. TCRdb redid the processing of the public reads, applying fastp at Q25 and MiXCR, and retained in-frame beta chains. Under each unique CDR3 protein, matching rows form one entry showing the most common genes and DNA. The V and J calls reflect TCRdb's pipeline rather than the authors' work. This sample gives some 240,000 distinct CDR3 sequences in total; approximately 8.3% of them show up just once. Jointly, the top ten make up over 2.5% of the sample.

Points on this clonotype: Its binding antigen is unknown. Base quality data are lacking; no much larger clone is found one base away.

Trimming costs V 1 base and J 5 bases, and their ends lie 9 bases apart. CDR1 SEHNR and CDR2 FQNEAQ were looked up in the germline V gene (reference sequence). Taken from cysteine to phenylalanine, the CDR3 has 14 residues. Only the CDR3 DNA is retained, 42 bases long and in frame from the first base. Only healthy Caucasian donors were included. The twin cohort comprised three pairs of female monozygotic twins, all aged about 18 to 30 years. Positive isolation kits from Invitrogen were used to isolate CD4+ and CD8+ T cell populations. The sample was also linked to a second study, of yellow fever vaccine responses in identical twins. Reported in the second study: The T cell response to vaccination in identical twins was reported by the authors to appear partly convergent and partly personalized. In identical twins, the study followed T cell clones that responded to the vaccine with precision.

The rearrangement combines TRBV7-9 with TRBJ2-1; D gene: possibly TRBD1, on 6 matching bases. This sequence was found in a woman aged 18-35 years in good health. The material sequenced was CD8+ T cells sorted from blood. CDR3 sequence: CASSLEQGNNEQFF. The DNA sequence is given as TGTGCCAGCAGCTTAGAACAGGGAAACAATGAGCAGTTCTTC. The full variable domain, with segments outside the CDR3 supplied by the reference TRBV7-9 and TRBJ2-1 proteins, appears as DTGVSQNPRHKITKRGQNVTFRCDPISEHNRLYWYRQTLGQGPEFLTYFQNEAQLEKSRLLSDRFSAERPKGSFSTLEIQRTEQGDSAMYLCASSLEQGNNEQFFGPGTRLTVL.